The sequence of this T cell receptor beta chain was determined in a study of blood T cell repertoires in COVID-19. The protocol was immunoSEQ multiplex PCR, while the TCRdb copy is restricted to in-frame clones and leaves out a portion. The table has some 83,000 clones, almost 85% seen once. Sequencing used peripheral blood. This TCR came from a man aged 50 to 59 with acute or convalescent COVID-19.

CDR3 sequence reads: CASSLKLGASTEAFF. The CDR3 nucleotides are TGTGCCAGCAGCCTTAAGTTGGGGGCGAGCACTGAAGCTTTCTTT. The chain couples TRBV5-5 to TRBJ1-1, with a tentative D call TRBD1 (6 bases). CDR1 is SGHKS and CDR2 is YYEKEE in the germline V gene (reference sequence). The CDR3 has 15 residues. V lost 4 bases and J lost 4, with 17 bases in between. The full variable domain, its missing parts supplied by reference TRBV5-5 and TRBJ1-1, is DAGVTQSPTHLIKTRGQQVTLRCSPISGHKSVSWYQQVLGQGPQFIFQYYEKEERGRGNFPDRFSARQFPNYSSELNVNALLLGDSALYLCASSLKLGASTEAFFGQGTRLTVV.